The 19 T cell receptor beta chains presented below share a single source sample, sequenced in a study of T cells in localized non-small cell lung cancer. The table came from immunoSEQ multiplex PCR; TCRdb's copy has only in-frame clones and leaves some out. Among 25,000 or so clones listed, around 83% were seen once. The starting material was peripheral blood, obtained before any cancer treatment. These receptor sequences come from a woman aged 40-75 years with stage I lung adenocarcinoma.

The chain employs TRBV7-2 and TRBJ2-5; maybe TRBD1 (5 bases). The V end was cut by 3 bases, the J end by 4 bases, with 6 bases between. This CDR3 has 12 residues. CDR1 is SGHTA and CDR2 is FQGNSA in the germline V gene. The CDR3 region is CASSLTVETQYF. CDR3 in DNA: TGTGCCAGCAGCTTGACAGTAGAGACCCAGTACTTC.

The chain links TRBV15 to TRBJ2-7; perhaps TRBD1 as D (6 bases). The germline CDR1 and CDR2 sequences are LNHNV and YYDKDF (reference sequence). V lost 4 bases, J lost 0 bases, and 13 bases lay in between. The CDR3 is 15 residues long. CDR3 in DNA: TGTGCCACCAGCATGGACAGAGCAAGCTCCTACGAGCAGTACTTC. Translating it yields CATSMDRASSYEQYF.

The chain links TRBV4-3 to TRBJ1-2; TRBD1 matches at 7 bases. V was pared by 1 base and J by 1 base, with 3 bases of the junction left unmatched. There are 15 residues in the CDR3. Germline lookup yields CDR1 LGHNA and CDR2 YSLEER. The DNA of the CDR3 is TGCGCCAGCAGCCAAGGGGACAGATTTAACTATGGCTACACCTTC. This encodes CASSQGDRFNYGYTF.

The rearrangement joins TRBV9 to TRBJ1-2, with TRBD1 matching over 8 bases. This CDR3 is built from 15 residues. CDR1 and CDR2 (germline): SGDLS, YYNGEE. V trimming: 0 bases; J trimming: 4 bases; junction bases outside the gene matches: 5. In nucleotides, the CDR3 is TGTGCCAGCAGCGTAGAGGGGACAGGAGTCTATGGCTACACCTTC. This codes for CASSVEGTGVYGYTF.

The chain uses TRBV27 and TRBJ1-3; 10 bases agree with TRBD1. After removal of 3 bases from V and 4 bases from J, the junction contained 6 bases not matched to a gene. This CDR3 is 16 amino acids long. Germline CDR1 MNHEY, CDR2 SMNVEV (reference sequence). CDR3 nucleotide sequence: TGTGCCAGCAGTTTTGTGGGACAGGGGTCCGGAAACACCATATATTTT. This codes for CASSFVGQGSGNTIYF.

The CDR3 nucleotides are TGTGCCAGCAGAGCCGGGACAGGCACAGATACGCAGTATTTT. Amino acids: CASRAGTGTDTQYF. J is TRBJ2-3 and V is TRBV7-9; the match to TRBD1 covers 7 bases. Germline V gene sequence: CDR1 SEHNR, CDR2 FQNEAQ (reference sequence). Trimming took 6 bases from V and 1 from J; bases not matched to a gene: 4. CDR3 size: 14 residues.

In its sample, this clone is medium-sized (0.01 to 0.1%). The chain uses TRBV15 and TRBJ1-2; 8 bases are a match to TRBD1. The CDR3 sequence is 13 residues long. The germline gives CDR1 LNHNV, CDR2 YYDKDF (reference sequence). Trimming removed 3 bases from V and 8 bases from J; junction bases left unmatched: 5. The CDR3 spells CATSSRTGSGYTF. In DNA, the CDR3 is TGTGCCACCAGCAGCCGGACAGGGAGCGGCTACACCTTC.

This clone was picked up one time. The chain links TRBV7-7 to TRBJ2-2; D possibly corresponds to TRBD1 (6 bases). V lost 5 bases, J lost 4 bases, and 17 bases lay in between. Germline CDR1 reads SSHAT; CDR2 reads FNYEAQ (reference sequence). The CDR3 has 16 amino acids. This CDR3 reads CASSPTRGRGTGELFF. Here the CDR3 DNA reads TGTGCCAGCAGCCCAACCAGGGGTCGGGGCACCGGGGAGCTGTTTTTT.

V usage is TRBV9 and J usage is TRBJ2-6; D is ambiguous. This CDR3 has 14 amino acids. Trimming shortened V by 4 bases and J by 0 bases, and 5 bases separated the two germline ends. Germline loops: CDR1 SGDLS, CDR2 YYNGEE. DNA of the CDR3: TGTGCCAGCAGCCCCGGCTCTGGGGCCAACGTCCTGACTTTC. As protein: CASSPGSGANVLTF.

The chain carries TRBV27 and TRBJ2-1, with unresolved D. The germline V and J ends were trimmed by 0 bases and 7 bases, with 10 bases remaining between them. This CDR3 is built from 14 residues. CDR1 is MNHEY, CDR2 SMNVEV, per germline (reference sequence). The CDR3 region has the DNA TGTGCCAGCAGTTTATCGGCCCTATTAAATGAGCAGTTCTTC. It is translated as CASSLSALLNEQFF.

By its share, this clone is medium-sized. The chain is built from TRBV5-5 and TRBJ2-7; TRBD1 agrees at 8 bases. This CDR3 contains 12 residues. In germline, CDR1 is SGHKS, CDR2 YYEKEE (reference sequence). Trimming cost V 4 bases and J 5 bases; bases outside gene matches: 2. The CDR3 sequence: CASSLTGDEQYF. The CDR3, as DNA: TGTGCCAGCAGCCTGACAGGGGACGAGCAGTACTTC.

The rearrangement joins TRBV7-9 to TRBJ1-6, with D perhaps TRBD1 (5 bases). The CDR3 is made up of 14 amino acids. V was cut by 6 bases and J by 8 bases, with 14 bases left in between. Germline assignment: CDR1 SEHNR and CDR2 FQNEAQ (reference sequence). In nucleotides, the CDR3 is TGTGCCAGCAGGCCCGGGGGATTGGATTCACCCCTCCACTTT. Encoded protein: CASRPGGLDSPLHF.

This chain uses TRBV7-2 with TRBJ1-2; 9 positions match TRBD1. Germline-derived CDR1 and CDR2 are SGHTA and FQGNSA. The CDR3 spans 15 residues. Losses at the gene ends were 1 base for V and 7 bases for J; bases not matched to a gene: 7. In DNA form, the CDR3 reads TGTGCCAGCAGCTTAGTGTTACAGGGGGCGGGTGGCTACACCTTC. Residues: CASSLVLQGAGGYTF.

The chain has TRBV5-5 and TRBJ1-2; unclear D gene. This CDR3 spans 13 amino acids. The germline gives CDR1 SGHKS, CDR2 YYEKEE (reference sequence). Trimming removed 0 bases from V and 6 bases from J, with 9 bases in between. The CDR3 nucleotides read TGTGCCAGCAGCTTGGTTCAGAGGGATGGCTACACCTTC. This sequence encodes CASSLVQRDGYTF.

Only a few counts were recorded for this clone. J is TRBJ2-7 and V is TRBV6-1; the match to TRBD1 covers 9 bases. CDR1 is MNHNS, CDR2 SASEGT, per germline. The V gene end was trimmed by 6 bases and the J gene end by 7 bases; junction bases not matched to a gene: 7. The CDR3 loop spans 13 amino acids. CDR3 amino acids: CASSRQGGTEQYF. The CDR3 region has the DNA TGTGCCAGCAGCCGACAGGGGGGGACGGAGCAGTACTTC.

The chain has TRBV11-3 and TRBJ2-1; the match to TRBD2 covers 9 bases. Trimming cost V 1 base and J 7 bases; bases outside gene matches: 5. Germline-derived CDR1 and CDR2 are SGHNT and YENEEA. The CDR3 is 15 residues long. The CDR3 loop reads CASSLGAGGYNEQFF. CDR3 sequence (DNA): TGTGCCAGCAGCTTAGGAGCGGGGGGTTATAATGAGCAGTTCTTC.

This clone was observed a few times. The chain joins TRBV10-1 to TRBJ1-2; 11 bases align to TRBD1. The J segment lost 3 bases and the V segment lost 7 bases, leaving 16 bases of the junction unmatched. This CDR3 region has 18 residues. The germline CDR1 and CDR2 sequences are WNHNN and SYGVQD (reference sequence). CDR3 region: CASTDKDRGQEHYYGYTF. DNA of the CDR3: TGCGCCAGCACCGATAAGGACAGGGGGCAGGAGCACTACTATGGCTACACCTTC.

J is TRBJ2-3 and V is TRBV29-1; 9 positions match TRBD1. The CDR3 totals 14 residues. The germline CDR1 and CDR2 sequences are SQVTM and ANQGSEA. V lost 4 bases to trimming and J lost 5 bases; unmatched junction nucleotides: 7. Written as DNA, the CDR3 is TGCAGCGTTGGTGGGGGACAGGGAGGAGATACGCAGTATTTT. This codes for CSVGGGQGGDTQYF.

This clone was seen only a few times. The chain has TRBV7-2 and TRBJ1-1; D not resolved. The CDR3 loop spans 11 amino acids. Germline V gene sequence: CDR1 SGHTA, CDR2 FQGNSA. The ends were cut back, 7 bases at V and 6 bases at J, with 9 bases in the middle. CDR3 loop: CASKSWAEAFF. The CDR3 coding sequence is TGTGCCAGCAAGAGCTGGGCTGAAGCTTTCTTT.